One sample yielded the 20 T cell receptor beta chains listed below, sequenced in a study of cytomegalovirus exposure and HLA in healthy donors. A multiplex PCR was run with 60 Vbeta primers and 13 Jbeta primers. Clones were sequenced by immunoSEQ multiplex PCR, and TCRdb holds only the in-frame ones, with some missing. Among approximately 150,000 clones listed, approximately 9% were seen once. Sequencing input: PBMCs. The receptors were sampled from a male donor in good health and CMV-seronegative.

The gene calls are TRBV9 and TRBJ2-2; possibly TRBD1 for D (5 bases). Germline V lookup: CDR1 SGDLS, CDR2 YYNGEE. V lost 0 bases, J lost 5 bases, and 5 bases lay in between. This CDR3 comprises 13 residues. The CDR3 DNA reads TGTGCCAGCAGCGTAGGACAGACCGGGGAGCTGTTTTTT. Residues: CASSVGQTGELFF. Full variable domain (rest looked up from reference TRBV9 and TRBJ2-2): DSGVTQTPKHLITATGQRVTLRCSPRSGDLSVYWYQQSLDQGLQFLIQYYNGEERAKGNILERFSAQQFPDLHSELNLSSLELGDSALYFCASSVGQTGELFFGEGSRLTVL.

This clone occurred a few times. The V gene is TRBV4-3, the J gene TRBJ1-4, with D unclear. Deletions cut 4 bases from V and 4 bases from J, with 7 bases between. Germline CDR1 reads LGHNA; CDR2 reads YSLEER. There are 13 residues in the CDR3. In DNA form, the CDR3 reads TGCGCCAGCAGCCTCGGAGGTAATGAAAAACTGTTTTTT. Amino acid sequence: CASSLGGNEKLFF.

This clone was recorded a few times. The rearrangement uses TRBV9 and TRBJ2-1, with D possibly matching TRBD1 (7 bases). Germline V CDR1 and CDR2: SGDLS, YYNGEE. This CDR3 region has 15 residues. V gave up 4 bases and J gave up 3 bases, with 14 bases separating them. The CDR3 sequence is CASSPGGINYNEQFF. The CDR3 region has the DNA TGTGCCAGCAGCCCAGGGGGGATCAACTACAATGAGCAGTTCTTC. Drawing the rest from reference TRBV9 and TRBJ2-1, the complete variable domain is DSGVTQTPKHLITATGQRVTLRCSPRSGDLSVYWYQQSLDQGLQFLIQYYNGEERAKGNILERFSAQQFPDLHSELNLSSLELGDSALYFCASSPGGINYNEQFFGPGTRLTVL.

V usage is TRBV7-3 and J usage is TRBJ2-1; TRBD2 matches at 10 bases. The CDR3 totals 16 residues. V lost 4 bases to trimming and J lost 5 bases; unmatched junction nucleotides: 8. In germline, CDR1 is SGHTA, CDR2 FQGTGA. CDR3 in amino acids: CASSSPESGGDNEQFF. The CDR3 DNA sequence: TGTGCCAGCAGCTCCCCTGAGAGCGGGGGGGACAATGAGCAGTTCTTC. The full variable domain, its missing parts supplied by reference TRBV7-3 and TRBJ2-1, is GAGVSQTPSNKVTEKGKYVELRCDPISGHTALYWYRQSLGQGPEFLIYFQGTGAADDSGLPNDRFFAVRPEGSVSTLKIQRTERGDSAVYLCASSSPESGGDNEQFFGPGTRLTVL.

This chain connects TRBV7-9 to TRBJ1-4; D is undetermined. This CDR3 region has 16 residues. CDR1 and CDR2 from the germline V gene are SEHNR and FQNEAQ (reference sequence). Trimming stripped 5 bases from V and 6 bases from J, with 19 bases between. The CDR3 reads CASSPKGETGDEKLFF. The CDR3 DNA follows: TGTGCCAGCAGCCCGAAGGGAGAGACCGGAGATGAAAAACTGTTTTTT.

The J gene is TRBJ2-3, the V gene TRBV5-1; D uncertain. Trimming took off 0 bases at V and 4 bases at J, with 9 bases between the two ends. The CDR3 contains 14 residues. Germline loops: CDR1 SGHRS, CDR2 YFSETQ. For the CDR3, the DNA is TGCGCCAGCAGCTTGGTAGGAGAGGCAGATACGCAGTATTTT. It codes for CASSLVGEADTQYF.

This clone has just a few counts. This chain connects TRBV7-9 to TRBJ2-1; 16 bases match TRBD2. Trimming cost V 4 bases and J 9 bases; bases outside gene matches: 12. The CDR3 covers 18 residues. CDR1 and CDR2 (germline): SEHNR, FQNEAQ (reference sequence). CDR3 residues: CASSSGTSGRAYSGEQFF. For the CDR3, the DNA is TGTGCCAGCAGCTCGGGGACTAGCGGGAGGGCCTATAGTGGTGAGCAGTTCTTC.

The chain couples TRBV7-2 to TRBJ1-2; no reliable D call. V lost 5 bases and J lost 4, with 17 bases in between. The CDR3 is made up of 15 amino acids. Germline V lookup: CDR1 SGHTA, CDR2 FQGNSA. Written as DNA, the CDR3 is TGTGCCAGCAGCCCAGCCCCGGGTAGCGGCTATGGCTACACCTTC. This translates into CASSPAPGSGYGYTF. Full variable domain (outside the CDR3, taken from reference TRBV7-2 and TRBJ1-2): GAGVSQSPSNKVTEKGKDVELRCDPISGHTALYWYRQSLGQGLEFLIYFQGNSAPDKSGLPSDRFSAERTGGSVSTLTIQRTQQEDSAVYLCASSPAPGSGYGYTFGSGTRLTVV.

In this sample, this clone turned up a few times. J is TRBJ1-1 and V is TRBV13; a possible D gene is TRBD1 (5 bases). V gave up 6 bases and J gave up 3 bases, with 17 bases separating them. The CDR3 runs to 15 residues. CDR1 is PRHDT and CDR2 is FYEKMQ in the germline V gene (reference sequence). The CDR3 coding sequence is TGTGCCAGCAGGTCGGTAACAGGCCCGTACACTGAAGCTTTCTTT. Its protein is CASRSVTGPYTEAFF.

The chain recombines TRBV7-2 with TRBJ2-1, with TRBD2 identical over 10 bases. CDR3 length equals 15 residues. V shed 5 bases and J 7 bases; nucleotides not matched to a gene: 8. Germline V lookup: CDR1 SGHTA, CDR2 FQGNSA. The CDR3 sequence: CASSKTSGQGNEQFF. CDR3 nucleotide sequence: TGTGCCAGCAGCAAGACTAGCGGGCAGGGGAATGAGCAGTTCTTC.

This clone turned up a few times. The rearrangement links TRBV10-2 to TRBJ1-1; a weak D match, TRBD1 (5 bases). Trimming took 4 bases from V and 0 from J, leaving 12 bases between them. CDR1 WSHSY and CDR2 SAAADI come from the germline V gene. This CDR3 comprises 15 residues. For the CDR3, the DNA is TGCGCCAGCAGTGGGGGCAGGGCCTTGAACACTGAAGCTTTCTTT. Translating gives CASSGGRALNTEAFF.

The chain couples TRBV6-6 to TRBJ1-5; D gene ambiguous. This CDR3 has 12 amino acids. Trimming cost V 6 bases and J 0 bases, with 3 bases left between them. Germline V gene sequence: CDR1 MNHNY, CDR2 SVGAGI (reference sequence). The CDR3 is CASSNSNQPQHF. Written as DNA, the CDR3 is TGTGCCAGCAGCAATAGCAATCAGCCCCAGCATTTT.

This clone was observed a handful of times. The chain joins TRBV19 to TRBJ1-6; D is unresolved. From germline, CDR1 is LNHDA and CDR2 SQIVND (reference sequence). The CDR3 is 11 amino acids. The germline V and J ends were trimmed by 9 bases and 6 bases, with 6 bases remaining between them. The DNA of the CDR3 is TGTGCCAGAAGAGGTAATTCACCCCTCCACTTT. It translates to CARRGNSPLHF.

This clone was picked up one time. The chain recombines TRBV11-2 with TRBJ2-3; D gene ambiguous. V lost 5 bases, J lost 3 bases, and 15 bases lay in between. Per the germline V gene, CDR1 is SGHAT and CDR2 is FQNNGV. This CDR3 has 15 residues. As DNA, the CDR3 is TGTGCCAGCAGCCCGGCTCTGCGGAAGACAGATACGCAGTATTTT. It translates to CASSPALRKTDTQYF.

This clone has more than one count but fewer than ten. This CDR3 is also generated by other DNA sequences in the sample. The V and J genes are TRBV19 and TRBJ1-4, with 9 bases identical to TRBD1. Germline assignment: CDR1 LNHDA and CDR2 SQIVND (reference sequence). The trim removed 5 bases at V and 1 base at J, leaving 5 bases unmatched. CDR3 size: 16 residues. CDR3 amino acids: CASSSGQGRTNEKLFF. The DNA of the CDR3 is TGTGCCAGTAGTTCGGGACAGGGTCGAACTAATGAAAAACTGTTTTTT.

This clone turned up a few times. Other DNA sequences within the sample encode an identical CDR3. The chain uses TRBV11-2 and TRBJ2-6; tentative D call: TRBD2 (5 bases). The germline V gene encodes CDR1 SGHAT and CDR2 FQNNGV. The CDR3 length is 16 residues. Trimming left V 5 bases short and J 4 bases short, with 15 bases between. The CDR3 loop is CASSPPGLAGANVLTF. The CDR3 DNA reads TGTGCCAGCAGCCCCCCTGGGTTAGCGGGGGCCAACGTCCTGACTTTC.

CDR3 nucleotides: TGCGCCAGCAGCCAACCCTACAGGGGCCGCCTTCAGCCCCAGCATTTT. Its protein is CASSQPYRGRLQPQHF. This rearrangement joins TRBV4-1 to TRBJ1-5; TRBD1 matches 7 bases. The CDR3 length is 16 residues. CDR1 and CDR2 from the germline V gene are MGHRA and YSYEKL. Germline trimming cut 2 bases from V and 6 bases from J; bases unmatched to any gene: 10.

V and J are TRBV7-2 and TRBJ2-1, with 10 bases fitting TRBD2. V dropped 6 bases and J dropped 3; count of bases not matched to a gene: 5. This CDR3 contains 15 residues. In germline, CDR1 is SGHTA, CDR2 FQGNSA. The CDR3 loop is CASSTSGGDYNEQFF. CDR3 nucleotides: TGTGCCAGCAGTACGAGCGGGGGGGACTACAATGAGCAGTTCTTC.

The table lists this clone with a few counts. This chain uses TRBV29-1 with TRBJ1-2; 8 bases are shared with TRBD1. The CDR3 consists of 11 residues. The germline V gene encodes CDR1 SQVTM and CDR2 ANQGSEA. V dropped 6 bases and J dropped 5; count of bases not matched to a gene: 2. The DNA for the CDR3 is TGCAGCGTGCGGACAGGGTATGGCTACACCTTC. Protein: CSVRTGYGYTF.

The CDR3 DNA sequence: TGTGCCAGTCGGGACAGGGCGAACACTGAAGCTTTCTTT. This codes for CASRDRANTEAFF. This sequence joins TRBV27 and TRBJ1-1, with 9 bases that match TRBD1. The CDR3 covers 13 residues. Per the germline V gene, CDR1 is MNHEY and CDR2 is SMNVEV (reference sequence). V lost 9 bases, J lost 1 base, and 3 bases stayed unmatched.